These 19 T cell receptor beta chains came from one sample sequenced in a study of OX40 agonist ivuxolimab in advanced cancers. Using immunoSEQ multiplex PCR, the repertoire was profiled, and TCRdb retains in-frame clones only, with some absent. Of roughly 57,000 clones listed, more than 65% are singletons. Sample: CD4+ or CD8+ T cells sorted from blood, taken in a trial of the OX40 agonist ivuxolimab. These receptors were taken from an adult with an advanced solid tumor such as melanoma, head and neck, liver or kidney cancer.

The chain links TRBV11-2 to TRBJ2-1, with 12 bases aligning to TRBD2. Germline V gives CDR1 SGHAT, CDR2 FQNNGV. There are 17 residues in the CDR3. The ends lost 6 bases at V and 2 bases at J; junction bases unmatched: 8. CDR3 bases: TGTGCCAGCAGAGGTTCTAGCGGGGGGGCCACCTACAATGAGCAGTTCTTC. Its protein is CASRGSSGGATYNEQFF.

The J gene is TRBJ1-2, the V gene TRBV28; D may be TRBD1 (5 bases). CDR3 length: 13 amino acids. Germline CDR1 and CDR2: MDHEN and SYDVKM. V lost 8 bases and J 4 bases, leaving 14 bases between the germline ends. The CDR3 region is CASFSQGFYGYTF. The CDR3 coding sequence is TGTGCCAGCTTTTCCCAGGGATTCTATGGCTACACCTTC.

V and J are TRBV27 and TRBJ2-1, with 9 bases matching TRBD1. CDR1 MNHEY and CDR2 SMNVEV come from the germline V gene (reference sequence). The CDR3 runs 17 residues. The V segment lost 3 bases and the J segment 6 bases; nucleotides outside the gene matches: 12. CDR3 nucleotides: TGTGCCAGCAGTTTGGATCGGACAGGGGATATACGCAATGAGCAGTTCTTC. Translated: CASSLDRTGDIRNEQFF.

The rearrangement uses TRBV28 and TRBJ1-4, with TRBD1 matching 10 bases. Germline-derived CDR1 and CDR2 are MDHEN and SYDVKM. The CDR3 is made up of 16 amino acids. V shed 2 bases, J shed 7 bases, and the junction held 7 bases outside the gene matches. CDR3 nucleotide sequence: TGTGCCAGCAGTTTACCCGACGGGACAGGGGTTGAAAAACTGTTTTTT. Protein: CASSLPDGTGVEKLFF.

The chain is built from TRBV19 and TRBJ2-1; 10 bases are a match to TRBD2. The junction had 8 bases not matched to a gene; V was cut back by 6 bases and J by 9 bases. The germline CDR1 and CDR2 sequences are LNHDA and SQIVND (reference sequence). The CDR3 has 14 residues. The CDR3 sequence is CASRERGGFFEQFF. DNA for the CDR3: TGTGCCAGTAGAGAGCGGGGGGGCTTCTTTGAGCAGTTCTTC.

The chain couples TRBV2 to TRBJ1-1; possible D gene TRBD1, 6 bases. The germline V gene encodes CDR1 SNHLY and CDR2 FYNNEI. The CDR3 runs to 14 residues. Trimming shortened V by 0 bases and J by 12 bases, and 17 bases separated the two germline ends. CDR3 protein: CASSEALQQGKTFF. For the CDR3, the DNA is TGTGCCAGCAGTGAAGCACTCCAACAGGGAAAAACTTTCTTT.

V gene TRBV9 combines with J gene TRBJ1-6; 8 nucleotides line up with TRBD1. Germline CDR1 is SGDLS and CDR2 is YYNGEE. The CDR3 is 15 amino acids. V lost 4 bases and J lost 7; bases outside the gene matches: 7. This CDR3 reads CASSSGQGYNSPLHF. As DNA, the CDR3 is TGTGCCAGCAGCTCAGGACAGGGCTACAATTCACCCCTCCACTTT.

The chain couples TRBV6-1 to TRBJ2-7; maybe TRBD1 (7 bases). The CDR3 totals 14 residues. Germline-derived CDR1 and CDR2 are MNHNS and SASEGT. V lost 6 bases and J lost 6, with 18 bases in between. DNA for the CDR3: TGTGCCAGCAGCCCCAGCAGGGGGGCCTTCGAGCAGTACTTC. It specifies CASSPSRGAFEQYF.

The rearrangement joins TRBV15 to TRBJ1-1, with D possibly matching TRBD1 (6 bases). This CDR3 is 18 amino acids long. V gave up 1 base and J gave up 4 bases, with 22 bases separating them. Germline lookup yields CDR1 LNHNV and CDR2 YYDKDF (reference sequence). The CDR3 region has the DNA TGTGCCACCAGCAGAGGGGGCACCGGGGGGCGGTGGAGCACTGAAGCTTTCTTT. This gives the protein CATSRGGTGGRWSTEAFF.

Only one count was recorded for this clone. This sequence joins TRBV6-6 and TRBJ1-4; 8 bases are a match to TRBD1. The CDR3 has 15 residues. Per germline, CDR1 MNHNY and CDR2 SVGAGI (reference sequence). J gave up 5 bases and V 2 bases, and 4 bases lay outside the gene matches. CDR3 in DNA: TGTGCCAGCAGTTACCCCGGGACAGGCAATGAAAAACTGTTTTTT. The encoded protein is CASSYPGTGNEKLFF.

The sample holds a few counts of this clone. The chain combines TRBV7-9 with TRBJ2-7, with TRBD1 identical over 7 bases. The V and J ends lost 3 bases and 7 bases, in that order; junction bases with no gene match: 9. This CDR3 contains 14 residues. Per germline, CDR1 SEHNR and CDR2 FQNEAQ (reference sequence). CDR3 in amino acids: CASSFGQALGEQYF. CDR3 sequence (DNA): TGTGCCAGCAGCTTTGGACAGGCGTTAGGGGAGCAGTACTTC.

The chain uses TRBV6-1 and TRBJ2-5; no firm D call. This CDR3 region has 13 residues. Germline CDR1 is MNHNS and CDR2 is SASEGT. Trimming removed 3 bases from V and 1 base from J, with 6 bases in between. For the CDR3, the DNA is TGTGCCAGCAGTGATTGGTCCCAAGAGACCCAGTACTTC. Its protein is CASSDWSQETQYF.

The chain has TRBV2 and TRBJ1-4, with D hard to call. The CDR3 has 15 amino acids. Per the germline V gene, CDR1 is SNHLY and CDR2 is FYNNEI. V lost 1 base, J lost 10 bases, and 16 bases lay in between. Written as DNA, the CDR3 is TGTGCCAGCAGTGAAGAGGAGCCAAGTCTGCGAAAACTGTTTTTT. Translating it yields CASSEEEPSLRKLFF.

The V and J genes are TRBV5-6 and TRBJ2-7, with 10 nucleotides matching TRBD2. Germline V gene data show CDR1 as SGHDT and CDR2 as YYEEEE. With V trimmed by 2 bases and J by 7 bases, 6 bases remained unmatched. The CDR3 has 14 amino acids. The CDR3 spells CASSLAGGLYEQYF. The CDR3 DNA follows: TGTGCCAGCAGCTTAGCGGGGGGGCTTTATGAGCAGTACTTC.

The CDR3 loop reads CASSWRAGTQETQYF. The CDR3 nucleotides read TGTGCCAGCAGCTGGCGGGCTGGAACCCAAGAGACCCAGTACTTC. The chain uses TRBV9 and TRBJ2-5; D may be TRBD2 (5 bases). V was trimmed by 4 bases and J by 1 base, leaving 14 bases between them. CDR3 length: 15 amino acids. Germline V gene data show CDR1 as SGDLS and CDR2 as YYNGEE. Complete variable domain (other parts from reference TRBV9 and TRBJ2-5): DSGVTQTPKHLITATGQRVTLRCSPRSGDLSVYWYQQSLDQGLQFLIQYYNGEERAKGNILERFSAQQFPDLHSELNLSSLELGDSALYFCASSWRAGTQETQYFGPGTRLLVL.

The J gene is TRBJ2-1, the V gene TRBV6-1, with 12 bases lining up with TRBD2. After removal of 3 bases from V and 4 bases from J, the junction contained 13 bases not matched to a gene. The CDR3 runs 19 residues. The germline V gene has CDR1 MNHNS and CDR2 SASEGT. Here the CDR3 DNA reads TGTGCCAGCAGTGAGTCTAGCGGGGGGGCGTTTAGTAGGTACAATGAGCAGTTCTTC. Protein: CASSESSGGAFSRYNEQFF.

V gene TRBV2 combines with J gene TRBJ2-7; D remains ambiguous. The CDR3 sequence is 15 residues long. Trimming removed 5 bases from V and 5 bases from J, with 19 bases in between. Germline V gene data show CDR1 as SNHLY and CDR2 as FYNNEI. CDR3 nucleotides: TGTGCCAGCAGTCCCGGACGCCTCACTCGGGACGAGCAGTACTTC. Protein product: CASSPGRLTRDEQYF.

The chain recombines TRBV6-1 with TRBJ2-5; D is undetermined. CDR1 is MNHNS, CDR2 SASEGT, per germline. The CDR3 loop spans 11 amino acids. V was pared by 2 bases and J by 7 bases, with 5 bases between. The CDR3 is CASSEFGTQYF. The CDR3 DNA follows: TGTGCCAGCAGTGAATTCGGGACCCAGTACTTC.

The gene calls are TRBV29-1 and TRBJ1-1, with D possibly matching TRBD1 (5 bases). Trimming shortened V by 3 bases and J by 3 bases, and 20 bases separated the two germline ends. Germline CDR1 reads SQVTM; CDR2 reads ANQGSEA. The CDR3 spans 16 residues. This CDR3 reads CSVDRFGGGTYTEAFF. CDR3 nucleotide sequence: TGCAGCGTTGACCGCTTCGGGGGAGGGACCTACACTGAAGCTTTCTTT. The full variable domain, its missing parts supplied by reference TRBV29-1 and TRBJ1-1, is SAVISQKPSRDICQRGTSLTIQCQVDSQVTMMFWYRQQPGQSLTLIATANQGSEATYESGFVIDKFPISRPNLTFSTLTVSNMSPEDSSIYLCSVDRFGGGTYTEAFFGQGTRLTVV.